This T cell receptor beta chain comes out of a study of CD4 T cells in relation to SARS-CoV-2 and coronaviruses. Study summary: ViraFEST: approximately 10-day antigen culture of PBMCs, then TCR beta CDR3 sequencing. Patient ages ranged from about 20 to 72, median 38.

This CDR3 comprises 14 residues. CDR1 MNHEY and CDR2 SMNVEV come from the germline V gene (reference sequence). Trimming stripped 4 bases from V and 0 bases from J, with 8 bases between. Profiling relied on immunoSEQ multiplex PCR, and the TCRdb table lists in-frame clones only, not all of them. The sample consists of about 37,000 clones, about four fifths of them appearing once. As to this clone: What it recognizes is unknown.

V gene TRBV27 combines with J gene TRBJ2-3, with D uncertain. The source is an adult with COVID-19. Input material: naive CD4+ T cells from PBMCs, cultured in vitro. Subset in this sample: naive CD4+ T cells isolated by negative enrichment. Here the CDR3 reads CASSSHLSTDTQYF. CDR3 DNA sequence: TGTGCCAGCAGTTCCCATTTAAGCACAGATACGCAGTATTTT.